One and the same sample provided the 19 T cell receptor beta chains below, sequenced in a study of CXCR3-negative and CXCR3-positive naive CD8 T cells. Overall study findings and caveats: Naive cells that were CXCR3-positive had more hydrophobic TRB CDR3s (compared with CXCR3-negative naive cells).

For these receptors, no antigen is known. UMI-labeled TRB cDNA libraries were prepared by 5' RACE. TCRdb reanalyzed the 5' RACE reads and collapses them to one entry per CDR3 protein, without DNA. In total, the table holds 50,000 to 65,000 distinct CDR3 sequences. Sequencing was carried out using naive CXCR3+ CD8+ T cells from blood. This sample's subset: CD45RO-CCR7+CD27+CD95- naive CD8+ T cells expressing CXCR3 (TNR3+). These receptors all come from a human donor in good health. Some clones in this sample may be carry-over from other donors' samples.

This rearrangement joins TRBV7-9 to TRBJ2-7; TCRdb names TRBD2, which stays unverified in the absence of DNA. The CDR3 covers 14 residues. Germline CDR1 SEHNR, CDR2 FQNEAQ (reference sequence). This chain's CDR3 is CASSLELRAYEQYF. Using reference TRBV7-9 and TRBJ2-7 for the parts outside the CDR3, the full variable domain is DTGVSQNPRHKITKRGQNVTFRCDPISEHNRLYWYRQTLGQGPEFLTYFQNEAQLEKSRLLSDRFSAERPKGSFSTLEIQRTEQGDSAMYLCASSLELRAYEQYFGPGTRLTVT.

This rearrangement joins TRBV25-1 to TRBJ2-7; the D call from TCRdb, TRBD2, cannot be confirmed without DNA. This CDR3 is built from 13 residues. CDR1 and CDR2 (germline): MGHDK, SYGVNS. The CDR3 sequence: CASSGGLLYEQYF.

The V and J genes are TRBV6-5 and TRBJ2-1; TCRdb returns TRBD2, unconfirmable since there is no DNA. CDR1 is MNHEY, CDR2 SVGAGI, per germline. CDR3 length equals 16 residues. The CDR3 loop reads CASRTSSGRTYNEQFF.

V is TRBV7-3 and J is TRBJ2-1; absent DNA, TCRdb's TRBD1 call cannot be checked. In germline, CDR1 is SGHTA, CDR2 FQGTGA. The length of the CDR3 is 15 residues. The chain's CDR3 is CASSSGTAAYNEQFF.

This rearrangement joins TRBV3-1 to TRBJ2-3. Germline V lookup: CDR1 LGHDT, CDR2 YNNKEL (reference sequence). CDR3 length: 13 amino acids. Here the CDR3 reads CASSQIHADTQYF.

This chain connects TRBV11-2 to TRBJ2-7; TCRdb's D call, TRBD1, is unchecked because there is no DNA. Per germline, CDR1 SGHAT and CDR2 FQNNGV. The CDR3 extends over 13 amino acids. This chain's CDR3 is CASSITGHYEQYF.

V and J are TRBV14 and TRBJ1-3. Per germline, CDR1 SGHDN and CDR2 FVKESK. This CDR3 spans 12 amino acids. CDR3 amino acids: CASSQIGNTIYF.

This chain uses TRBV6-2 or TRBV6-3 with TRBJ2-3; the TRBD1 assignment by TCRdb is unverifiable without DNA. The germline V gene has CDR1 MNHEY and CDR2 SVGEGT. This CDR3 contains 15 residues. CDR3: CASSYLQGITDTQYF.

The chain couples TRBV7-9 to TRBJ1-1; the D call of TRBD1 rests on TCRdb alone, since no DNA is present to check it. The germline gives CDR1 SEHNR, CDR2 FQNEAQ (reference sequence). The CDR3 is 20 amino acids. The CDR3 here is CASSLPGAQTIPSLNTEAFF.

The chain couples TRBV7-2 to TRBJ1-1. This CDR3 is 12 amino acids long. Germline CDR1 SGHTA, CDR2 FQGNSA. The CDR3 loop reads CASSPAVAKAFF.

The rearrangement links TRBV4-3 to TRBJ2-7; TCRdb's assignment of TRBD2 cannot be checked, as there is no DNA. The V gene's germline CDR1 is LGHNA and CDR2 YSLEER. CDR3 length: 15 amino acids. CDR3 sequence reads: CASSQGGRNSYEQYF.

The gene calls are TRBV7-9 and TRBJ1-2; TCRdb names TRBD1, which stays unverified in the absence of DNA. The CDR3 has 16 residues. The germline gives CDR1 SEHNR, CDR2 FQNEAQ (reference sequence). CDR3: CASTSEGRSYDYGYTF.

The V and J genes are TRBV4-3 and TRBJ1-2; TCRdb reports TRBD1, a call that lacks DNA to check it against. The germline V gene has CDR1 LGHNA and CDR2 YSLEER. CDR3 size: 17 residues. The CDR3 sequence is CASSQDHRDRSNYGYTF.

The chain employs TRBV5-1 and TRBJ1-5. Germline CDR1 reads SGHRS; CDR2 reads YFSETQ. This CDR3 is 13 amino acids long. The CDR3 region is CASSLGSHQPQHF.

The J gene is TRBJ1-1, the V gene TRBV9. CDR3 size: 15 residues. Per the germline V gene, CDR1 is SGDLS and CDR2 is YYNGEE. The CDR3 spells CASSVGGFSNTEAFF.

This chain links TRBV7-2 with TRBJ2-1; with no DNA, the TCRdb D assignment of TRBD1 cannot be verified. This CDR3 contains 16 residues. Germline CDR1 and CDR2: SGHTA and FQGNSA. The CDR3 is CASSPPGVRGYNEQFF.

V and J are TRBV7-6 and TRBJ2-7; TCRdb designates TRBD1, a call that cannot be tested without DNA. This CDR3 comprises 13 residues. Germline lookup yields CDR1 SGHVS and CDR2 FNYEAQ. CDR3 residues: CASSGDSTYEQYF.

The V and J genes are TRBV29-1 and TRBJ2-7; the D call from TCRdb, TRBD1, cannot be confirmed without DNA. The length of the CDR3 is 13 residues. Germline V gene lookup returns CDR1 SQVTM and CDR2 ANQGSEA. The CDR3 sequence is CSAAGTDPYEQYF.

This chain connects TRBV6-2 or TRBV6-3 to TRBJ2-1. Germline CDR1 and CDR2: MNHEY and SVGEGT. The CDR3 runs to 13 residues. CDR3 residues: CASSYQTENEQFF.